This TCR beta chain was identified during a study of blood T cell repertoires in COVID-19. This table comes from immunoSEQ multiplex PCR, and its TCRdb copy is limited to in-frame clones, with some not included. The data contain 190,000 or so clones, around 81% of them seen just once; the ten biggest clones take up around 7%. This CDR3 region has 14 residues. J is TRBJ1-5 and V is TRBV21-1. TRBV21-1 has pseudogene status. Sequenced sample: PBMCs or T cells enriched from blood (not recorded which). This receptor was obtained from a man aged 40-50 years who had recovered from COVID-19. CDR3 coding DNA: TGTGCCAGCACCGGGATGTATAGCAATCAGCCCCAGCATTTT. Protein product: CASTGMYSNQPQHF.